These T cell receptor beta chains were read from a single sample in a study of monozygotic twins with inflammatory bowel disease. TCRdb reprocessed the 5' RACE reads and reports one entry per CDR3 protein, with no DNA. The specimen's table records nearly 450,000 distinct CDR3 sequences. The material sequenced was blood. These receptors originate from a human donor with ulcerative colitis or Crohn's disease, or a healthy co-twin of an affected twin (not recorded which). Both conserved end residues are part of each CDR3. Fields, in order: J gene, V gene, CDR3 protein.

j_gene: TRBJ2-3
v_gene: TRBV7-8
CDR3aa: CASSYSGLGDTQYF

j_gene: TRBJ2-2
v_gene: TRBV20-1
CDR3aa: CSASVVDRDTGELFF

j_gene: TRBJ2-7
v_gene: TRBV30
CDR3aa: CAWSPGLATYEQYF

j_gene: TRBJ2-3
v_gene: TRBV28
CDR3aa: CASSSSWASQYF

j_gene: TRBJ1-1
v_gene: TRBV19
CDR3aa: CASSIAGGMDAFF

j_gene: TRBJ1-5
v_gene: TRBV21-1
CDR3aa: CASSRRARDRVDASNQPQHF

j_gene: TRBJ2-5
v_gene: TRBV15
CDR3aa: CATSRSWLETQYF

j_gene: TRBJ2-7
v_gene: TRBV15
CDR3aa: CVTSRDSRLAETYEQYF

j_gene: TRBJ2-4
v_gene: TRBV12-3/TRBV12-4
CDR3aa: CASSTPTDRDPLAKNIQYF

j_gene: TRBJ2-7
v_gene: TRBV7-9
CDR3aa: CASSSRVQGYEQYF

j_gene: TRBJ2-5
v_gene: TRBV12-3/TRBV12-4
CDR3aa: CASSLTVETQYF

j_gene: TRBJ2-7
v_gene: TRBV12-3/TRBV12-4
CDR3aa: CASSLQGPSYEQYF

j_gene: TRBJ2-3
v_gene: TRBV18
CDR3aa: CASSPPMGQGGTQYF

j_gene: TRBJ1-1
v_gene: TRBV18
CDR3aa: CASRFRGNTEAFF

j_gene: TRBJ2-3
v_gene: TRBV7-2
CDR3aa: CASSLDFWDTQYF

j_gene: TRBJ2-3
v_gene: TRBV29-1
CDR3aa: CSGEGPTPAWTQYF

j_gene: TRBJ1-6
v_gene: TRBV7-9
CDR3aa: CASSRDDRGNSPLHF

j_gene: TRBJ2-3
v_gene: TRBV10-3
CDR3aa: CAISVSGKPDTQYF

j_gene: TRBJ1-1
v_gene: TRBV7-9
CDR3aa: CASSLGDMAPEAFF

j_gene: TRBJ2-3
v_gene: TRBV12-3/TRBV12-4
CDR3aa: CASSVRGERADTQYF

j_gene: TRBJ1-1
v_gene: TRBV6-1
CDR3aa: CASSVAPANTEAFF

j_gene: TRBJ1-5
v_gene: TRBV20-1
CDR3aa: CSATDRANQPQHF

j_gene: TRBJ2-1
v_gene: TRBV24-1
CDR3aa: CATSDSGSRTHNEQFF

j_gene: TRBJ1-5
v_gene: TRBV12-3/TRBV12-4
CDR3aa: CASSPITGRQPQHF

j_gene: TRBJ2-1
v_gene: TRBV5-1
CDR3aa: CASSLSPASSYNEQFF

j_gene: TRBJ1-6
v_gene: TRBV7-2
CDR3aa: CASSRDRNSPLHF

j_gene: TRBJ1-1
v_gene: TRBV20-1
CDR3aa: CSARGIREGRDTEAFF

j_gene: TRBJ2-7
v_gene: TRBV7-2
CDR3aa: CASSFRGAYEQYF

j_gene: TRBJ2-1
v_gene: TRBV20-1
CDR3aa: CSARWASGGGQTVGNEQFF

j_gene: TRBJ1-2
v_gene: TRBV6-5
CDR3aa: CASSYSAGIYGYTF

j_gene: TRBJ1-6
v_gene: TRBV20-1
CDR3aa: CSARTGPDSPLHF

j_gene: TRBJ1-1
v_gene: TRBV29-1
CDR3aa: CSVEPHSRGAFF

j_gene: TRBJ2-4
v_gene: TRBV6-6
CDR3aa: CASIGQGRRIQYF

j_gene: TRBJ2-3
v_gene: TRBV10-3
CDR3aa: CAIKGFTSGEITDTQYF

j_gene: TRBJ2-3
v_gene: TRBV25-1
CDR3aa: CASSEYNGGGAADTQYF

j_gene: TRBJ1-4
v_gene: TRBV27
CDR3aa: CASSARTGSAEKLFF

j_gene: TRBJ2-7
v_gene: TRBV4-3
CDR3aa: CASSQDQASLYEQYF

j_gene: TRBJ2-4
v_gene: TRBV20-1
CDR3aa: CSARGWGRWNAQYF

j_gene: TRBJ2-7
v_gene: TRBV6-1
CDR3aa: CASSSIGESQYEQYF

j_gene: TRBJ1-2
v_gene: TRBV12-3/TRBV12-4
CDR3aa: CASTLVGDGYTF